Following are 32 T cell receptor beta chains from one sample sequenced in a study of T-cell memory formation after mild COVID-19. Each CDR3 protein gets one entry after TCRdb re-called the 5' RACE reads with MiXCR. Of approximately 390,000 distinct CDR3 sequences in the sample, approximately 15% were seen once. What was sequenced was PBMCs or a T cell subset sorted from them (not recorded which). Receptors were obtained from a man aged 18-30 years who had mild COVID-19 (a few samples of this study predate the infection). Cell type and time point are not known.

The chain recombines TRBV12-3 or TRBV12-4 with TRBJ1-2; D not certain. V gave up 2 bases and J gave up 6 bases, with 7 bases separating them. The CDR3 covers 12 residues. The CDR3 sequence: CASSLMENGYTF. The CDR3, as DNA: TGTGCCAGCAGTTTAATGGAGAATGGCTACACCTTC.

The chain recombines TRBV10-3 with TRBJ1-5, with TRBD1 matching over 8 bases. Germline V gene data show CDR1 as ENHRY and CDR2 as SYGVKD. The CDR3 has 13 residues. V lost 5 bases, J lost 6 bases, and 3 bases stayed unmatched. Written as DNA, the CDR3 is TGTGCCATCAGTCAGGACAGGGCTCAGCCCCAGCATTTT. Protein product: CAISQDRAQPQHF.

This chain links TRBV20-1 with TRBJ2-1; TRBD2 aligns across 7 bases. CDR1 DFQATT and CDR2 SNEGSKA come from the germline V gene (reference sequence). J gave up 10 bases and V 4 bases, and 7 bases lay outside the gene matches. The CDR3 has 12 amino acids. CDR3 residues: CSATMGRDEQFF. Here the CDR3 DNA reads TGCAGTGCTACCATGGGGAGGGACGAGCAGTTCTTC.

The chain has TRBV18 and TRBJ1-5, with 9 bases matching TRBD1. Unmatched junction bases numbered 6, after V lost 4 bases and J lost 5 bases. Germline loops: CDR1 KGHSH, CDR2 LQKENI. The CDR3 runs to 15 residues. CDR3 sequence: CASSLGTGRDQPQHF. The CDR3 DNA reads TGTGCCAGCTCACTGGGGACAGGGAGAGATCAGCCCCAGCATTTT.

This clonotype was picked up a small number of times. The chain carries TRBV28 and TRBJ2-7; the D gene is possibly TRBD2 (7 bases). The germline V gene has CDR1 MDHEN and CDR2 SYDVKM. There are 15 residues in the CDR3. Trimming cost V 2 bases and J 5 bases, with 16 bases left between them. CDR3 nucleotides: TGTGCCAGCAGTTTAGGGGGGGCGCGTCTCCACGAGCAGTACGTC. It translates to CASSLGGARLHEQYV.

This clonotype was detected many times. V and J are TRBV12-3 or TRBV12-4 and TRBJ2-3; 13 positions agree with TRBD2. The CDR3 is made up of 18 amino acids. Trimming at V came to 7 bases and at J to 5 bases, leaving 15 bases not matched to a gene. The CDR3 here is CASTPVILAGGPGDTQYF. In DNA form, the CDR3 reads TGTGCCAGCACCCCCGTCATACTAGCGGGGGGGCCCGGAGATACGCAGTATTTT.

CDR3 amino acids: CASSLLSGVSSDTQYF. CDR3 coding DNA: TGCGCCAGCAGCTTGCTCAGCGGGGTATCGTCAGATACGCAGTATTTT. V usage is TRBV5-1 and J usage is TRBJ2-3; 7 nucleotides match TRBD2. After removal of 1 base from V and 4 bases from J, the junction contained 9 bases not matched to a gene. There are 16 residues in the CDR3. The germline gives CDR1 SGHRS, CDR2 YFSETQ.

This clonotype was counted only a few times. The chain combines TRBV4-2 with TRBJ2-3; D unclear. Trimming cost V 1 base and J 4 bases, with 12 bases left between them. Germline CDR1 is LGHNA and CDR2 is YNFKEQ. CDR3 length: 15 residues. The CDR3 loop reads CASSQVRTSADTQYF. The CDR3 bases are TGTGCCAGCAGCCAAGTAAGGACGAGCGCAGATACGCAGTATTTT.

Here the CDR3 reads CASSRSSKGRVSAGELFF. The CDR3, as DNA: TGTGCCAGCAGTAGAAGTTCAAAGGGGCGGGTGTCCGCCGGGGAGCTGTTTTTT. This chain uses TRBV2 with TRBJ2-2; D possibly matches TRBD1 or TRBD2 (5 bases each). The CDR3 is made up of 18 amino acids. Trimming left V 5 bases short and J 6 bases short, with 25 bases between. In germline, CDR1 is SNHLY, CDR2 FYNNEI.

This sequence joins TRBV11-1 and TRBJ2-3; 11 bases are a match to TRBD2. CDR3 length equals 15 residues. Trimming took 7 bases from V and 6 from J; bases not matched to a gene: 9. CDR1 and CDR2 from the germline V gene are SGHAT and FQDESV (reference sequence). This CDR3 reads CASTVAGGRLDTQYF. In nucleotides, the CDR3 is TGTGCCAGCACCGTAGCGGGGGGGCGTTTGGATACGCAGTATTTT. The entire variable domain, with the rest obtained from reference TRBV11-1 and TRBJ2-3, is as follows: EAEVAQSPRYKITEKSQAVAFWCDPISGHATLYWYRQILGQGPELLVQFQDESVVDDSQLPKDRFSAERLKGVDSTLKIQPAELGDSAMYLCASTVAGGRLDTQYFGPGTRLTVL.

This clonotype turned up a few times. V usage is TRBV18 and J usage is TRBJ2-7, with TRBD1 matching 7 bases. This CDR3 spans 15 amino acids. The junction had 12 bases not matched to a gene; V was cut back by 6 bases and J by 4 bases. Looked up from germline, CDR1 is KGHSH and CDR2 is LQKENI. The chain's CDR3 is CASSPLNRGSYEQYF. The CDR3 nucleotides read TGTGCCAGCTCTCCCCTGAACAGGGGCTCTTACGAGCAGTACTTC.

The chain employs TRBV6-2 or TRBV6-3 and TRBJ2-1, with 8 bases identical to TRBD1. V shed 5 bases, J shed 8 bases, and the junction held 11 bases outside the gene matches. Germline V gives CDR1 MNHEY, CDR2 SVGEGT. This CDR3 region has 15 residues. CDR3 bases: TGTGCCAGCAGTCCCTCGGACAGGGCATTCGATGAGCAGTTCTTC. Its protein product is CASSPSDRAFDEQFF.

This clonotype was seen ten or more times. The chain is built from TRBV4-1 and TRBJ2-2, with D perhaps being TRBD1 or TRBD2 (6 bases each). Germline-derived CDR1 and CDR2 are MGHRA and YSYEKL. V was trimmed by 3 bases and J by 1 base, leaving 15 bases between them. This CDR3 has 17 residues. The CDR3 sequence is CASSHPRGRKNTGELFF. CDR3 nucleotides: TGCGCCAGCAGCCACCCCCGGGGGCGGAAGAACACCGGGGAGCTGTTTTTT.

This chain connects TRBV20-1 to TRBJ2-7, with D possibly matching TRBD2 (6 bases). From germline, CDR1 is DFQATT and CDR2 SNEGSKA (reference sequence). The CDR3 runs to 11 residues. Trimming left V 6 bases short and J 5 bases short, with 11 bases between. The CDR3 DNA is TGCAGTGCAGAACTAGCTCACGAGCAGTACGTC. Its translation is CSAELAHEQYV.

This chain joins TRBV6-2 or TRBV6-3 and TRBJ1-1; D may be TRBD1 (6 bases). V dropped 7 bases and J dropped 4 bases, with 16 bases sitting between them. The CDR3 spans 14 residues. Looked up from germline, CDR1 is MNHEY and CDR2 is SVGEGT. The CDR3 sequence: CASTPWGGTTEAFF. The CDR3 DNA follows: TGTGCCAGCACCCCGTGGGGGGGCACCACTGAAGCTTTCTTT.

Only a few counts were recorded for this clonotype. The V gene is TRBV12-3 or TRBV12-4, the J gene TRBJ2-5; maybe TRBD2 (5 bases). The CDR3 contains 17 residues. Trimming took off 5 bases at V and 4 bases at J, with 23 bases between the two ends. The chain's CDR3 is CASSRRPLAGFSETQYF. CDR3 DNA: TGTGCCAGCAGTCGAAGGCCGCTAGCCGGATTCTCAGAGACCCAGTACTTC.

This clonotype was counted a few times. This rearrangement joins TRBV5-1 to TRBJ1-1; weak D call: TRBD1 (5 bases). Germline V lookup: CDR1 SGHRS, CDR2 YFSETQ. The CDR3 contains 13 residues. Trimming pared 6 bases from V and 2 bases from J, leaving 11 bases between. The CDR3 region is CASTKTVNTEAFF. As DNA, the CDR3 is TGCGCCAGCACCAAGACAGTTAACACTGAAGCTTTCTTT. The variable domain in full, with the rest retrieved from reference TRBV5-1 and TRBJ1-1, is KAGVTQTPRYLIKTRGQQVTLSCSPISGHRSVSWYQQTPGQGLQFLFEYFSETQRNKGNFPGRFSGRQFSNSRSEMNVSTLELGDSALYLCASTKTVNTEAFFGQGTRLTVV.

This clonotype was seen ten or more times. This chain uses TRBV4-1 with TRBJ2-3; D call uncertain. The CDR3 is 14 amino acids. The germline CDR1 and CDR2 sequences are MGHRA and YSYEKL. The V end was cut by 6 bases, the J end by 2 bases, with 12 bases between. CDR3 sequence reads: CASSSSENTDTQYF. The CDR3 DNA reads TGCGCCAGCAGTTCTAGTGAGAACACAGATACGCAGTATTTT.

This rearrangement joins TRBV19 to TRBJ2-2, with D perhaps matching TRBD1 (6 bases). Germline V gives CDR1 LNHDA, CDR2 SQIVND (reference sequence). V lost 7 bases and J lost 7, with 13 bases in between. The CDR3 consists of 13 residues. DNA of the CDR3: TGTGCCAGTAATGGGGGCGAGGGCGGGGAGCTGTTTTTT. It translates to CASNGGEGGELFF. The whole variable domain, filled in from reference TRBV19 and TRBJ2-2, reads DGGITQSPKYLFRKEGQNVTLSCEQNLNHDAMYWYRQDPGQGLRLIYYSQIVNDFQKGDIAEGYSVSREKKESFPLTVTSAQKNPTAFYLCASNGGEGGELFFGEGSRLTVL.

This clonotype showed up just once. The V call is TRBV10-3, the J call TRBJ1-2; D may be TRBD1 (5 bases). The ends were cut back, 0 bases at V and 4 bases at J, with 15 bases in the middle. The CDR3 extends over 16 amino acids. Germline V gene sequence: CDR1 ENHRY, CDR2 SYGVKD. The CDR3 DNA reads TGTGCCATCAGTGAGTCGGATAGAGGGGCCGTCTATGGCTACACCTTC. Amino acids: CAISESDRGAVYGYTF.

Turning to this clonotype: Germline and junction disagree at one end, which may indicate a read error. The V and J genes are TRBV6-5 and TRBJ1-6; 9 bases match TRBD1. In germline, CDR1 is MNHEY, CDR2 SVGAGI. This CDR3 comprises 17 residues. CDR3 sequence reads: CASSHSNPGQGGSPLHF. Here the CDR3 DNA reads TGTGCCAGCAGTCACTCCAATCCGGGACAGGGTGGTTCACCCCTCCACTTT.

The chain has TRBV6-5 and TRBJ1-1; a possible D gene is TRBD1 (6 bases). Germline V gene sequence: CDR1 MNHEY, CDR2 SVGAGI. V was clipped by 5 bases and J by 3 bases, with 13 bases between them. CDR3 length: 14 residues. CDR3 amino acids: CASSLGDKHTEAFF. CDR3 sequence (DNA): TGTGCCAGCAGTCTAGGGGACAAACACACTGAAGCTTTCTTT.

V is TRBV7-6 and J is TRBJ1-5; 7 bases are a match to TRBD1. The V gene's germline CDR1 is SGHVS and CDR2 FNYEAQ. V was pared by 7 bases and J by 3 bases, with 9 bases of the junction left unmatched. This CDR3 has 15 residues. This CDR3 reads CASTEGAYPNQPQHF. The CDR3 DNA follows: TGTGCCAGCACGGAGGGGGCTTATCCCAATCAGCCCCAGCATTTT. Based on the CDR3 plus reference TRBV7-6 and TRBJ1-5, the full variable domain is GAGVSQSPRYKVTKRGQDVALRCDPISGHVSLYWYRQALGQGPEFLTYFNYEAQQDKSGLPNDRFSAERPEGSISTLTIQRTEQRDSAMYRCASTEGAYPNQPQHFGDGTRLSIL.

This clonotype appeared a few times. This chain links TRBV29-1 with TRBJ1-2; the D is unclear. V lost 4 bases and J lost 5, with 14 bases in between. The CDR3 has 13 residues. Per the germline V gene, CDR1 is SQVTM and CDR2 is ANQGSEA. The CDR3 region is CSVGRGESYGYTF. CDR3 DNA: TGCAGCGTTGGACGCGGGGAATCGTATGGCTACACCTTC.

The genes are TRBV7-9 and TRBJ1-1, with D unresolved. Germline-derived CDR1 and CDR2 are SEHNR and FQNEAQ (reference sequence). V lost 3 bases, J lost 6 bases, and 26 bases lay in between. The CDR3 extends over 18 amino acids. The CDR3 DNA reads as TGTGCCAGCAGCTTTTACCCTACAAACTTTCAGGCCAGCCCTGAAGCTTTCTTT. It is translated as CASSFYPTNFQASPEAFF.

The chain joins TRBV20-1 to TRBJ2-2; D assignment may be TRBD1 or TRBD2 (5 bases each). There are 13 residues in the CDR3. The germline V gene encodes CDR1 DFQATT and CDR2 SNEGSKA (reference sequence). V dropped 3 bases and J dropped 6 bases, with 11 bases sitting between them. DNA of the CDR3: TGCAGTGCTAGCGGGGCCAACCCCGGGGAGCTGTTTTTT. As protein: CSASGANPGELFF.

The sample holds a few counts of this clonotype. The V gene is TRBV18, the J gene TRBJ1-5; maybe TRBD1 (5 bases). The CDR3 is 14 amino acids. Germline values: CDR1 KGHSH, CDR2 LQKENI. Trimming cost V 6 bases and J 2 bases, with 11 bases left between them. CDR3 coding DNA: TGTGCCAGCTCGGTCAGGGAGGGCAATCAGCCCCAGCATTTT. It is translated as CASSVREGNQPQHF.

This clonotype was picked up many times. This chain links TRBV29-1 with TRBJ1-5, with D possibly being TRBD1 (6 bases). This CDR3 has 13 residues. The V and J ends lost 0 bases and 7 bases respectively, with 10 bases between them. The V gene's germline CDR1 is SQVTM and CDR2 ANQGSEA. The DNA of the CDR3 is TGCAGCGTTGAAGAAGGGGGTGGGCAGCCCCAGCATTTT. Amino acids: CSVEEGGGQPQHF.

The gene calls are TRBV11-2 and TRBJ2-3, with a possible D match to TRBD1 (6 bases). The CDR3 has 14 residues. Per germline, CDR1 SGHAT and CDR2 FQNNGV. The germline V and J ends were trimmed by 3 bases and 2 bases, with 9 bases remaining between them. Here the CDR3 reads CASSFWGHTDTQYF. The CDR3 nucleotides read TGTGCCAGCAGCTTCTGGGGGCACACAGATACGCAGTATTTT.

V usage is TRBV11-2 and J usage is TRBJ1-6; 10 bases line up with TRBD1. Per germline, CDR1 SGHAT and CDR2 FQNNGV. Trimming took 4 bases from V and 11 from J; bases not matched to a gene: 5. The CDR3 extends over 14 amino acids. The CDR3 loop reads CASSSGQGRTPLHF. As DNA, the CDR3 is TGTGCCAGCAGCTCGGGACAGGGGAGGACACCCCTCCACTTT.

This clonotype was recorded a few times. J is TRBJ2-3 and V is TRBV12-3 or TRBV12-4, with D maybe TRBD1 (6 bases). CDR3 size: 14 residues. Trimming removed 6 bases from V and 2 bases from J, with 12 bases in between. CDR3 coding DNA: TGTGCCAGCAGACCCGACAGGAACACAGATACGCAGTATTTT. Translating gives CASRPDRNTDTQYF.

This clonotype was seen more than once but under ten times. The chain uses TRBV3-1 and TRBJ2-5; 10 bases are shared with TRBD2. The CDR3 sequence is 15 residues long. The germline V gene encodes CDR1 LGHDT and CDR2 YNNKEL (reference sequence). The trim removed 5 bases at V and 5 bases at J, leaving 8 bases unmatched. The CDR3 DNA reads TGTGCCAGCAGCGCGGCGGGACTAGCGCTGGAGACCCAGTACTTC. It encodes CASSAAGLALETQYF.